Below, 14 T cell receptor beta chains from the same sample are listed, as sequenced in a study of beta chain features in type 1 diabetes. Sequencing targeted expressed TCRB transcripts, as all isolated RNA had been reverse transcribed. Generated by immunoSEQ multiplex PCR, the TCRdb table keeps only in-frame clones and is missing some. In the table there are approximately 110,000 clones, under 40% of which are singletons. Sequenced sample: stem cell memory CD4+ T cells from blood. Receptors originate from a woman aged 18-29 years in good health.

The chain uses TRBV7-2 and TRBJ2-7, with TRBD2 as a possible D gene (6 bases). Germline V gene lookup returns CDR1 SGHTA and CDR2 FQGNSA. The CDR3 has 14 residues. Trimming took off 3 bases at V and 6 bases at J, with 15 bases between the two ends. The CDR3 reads CASSFQRAPAEQYF. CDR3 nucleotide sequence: TGTGCCAGCAGCTTTCAGCGGGCCCCCGCCGAGCAGTACTTC.

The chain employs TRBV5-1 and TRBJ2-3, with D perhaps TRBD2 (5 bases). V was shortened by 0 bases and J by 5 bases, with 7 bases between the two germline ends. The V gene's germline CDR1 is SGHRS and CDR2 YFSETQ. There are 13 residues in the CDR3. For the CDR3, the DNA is TGCGCCAGCAGCTTGGTCCGGGAAGATACGCAGTATTTT. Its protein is CASSLVREDTQYF. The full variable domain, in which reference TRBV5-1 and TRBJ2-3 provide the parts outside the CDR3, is KAGVTQTPRYLIKTRGQQVTLSCSPISGHRSVSWYQQTPGQGLQFLFEYFSETQRNKGNFPGRFSGRQFSNSRSEMNVSTLELGDSALYLCASSLVREDTQYFGPGTRLTVL.

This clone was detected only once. In DNA, the CDR3 is TGTGCCAGCAGCTTGTATCCGACTAAGAACACCGGGGAGCTGTTTTTT. It yields the protein CASSLYPTKNTGELFF. The genes are TRBV5-6 and TRBJ2-2, with TRBD2 as a possible D gene (5 bases). The V gene lost 1 base and the J gene lost 1 base, with 11 bases spanning the gap. Germline CDR1 is SGHDT and CDR2 is YYEEEE. The CDR3 runs to 16 residues. Variable domain in full (rest from reference TRBV5-6 and TRBJ2-2): DAGVTQSPTHLIKTRGQQVTLRCSPKSGHDTVSWYQQALGQGPQFIFQYYEEEERQRGNFPDRFSGHQFPNYSSELNVNALLLGDSALYLCASSLYPTKNTGELFFGEGSRLTVL.

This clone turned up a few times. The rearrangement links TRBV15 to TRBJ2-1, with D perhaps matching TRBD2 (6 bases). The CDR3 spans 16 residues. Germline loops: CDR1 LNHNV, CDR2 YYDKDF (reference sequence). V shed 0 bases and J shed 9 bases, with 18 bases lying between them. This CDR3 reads CATSREAGSRGGEQFF. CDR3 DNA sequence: TGTGCCACCAGCAGAGAGGCGGGATCCCGGGGAGGTGAGCAGTTCTTC.

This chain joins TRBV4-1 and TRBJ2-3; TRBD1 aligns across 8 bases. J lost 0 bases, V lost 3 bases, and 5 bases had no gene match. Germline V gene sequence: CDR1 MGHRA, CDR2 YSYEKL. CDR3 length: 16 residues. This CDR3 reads CASSHPGTGSTDTQYF. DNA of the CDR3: TGCGCCAGCAGCCACCCCGGGACAGGTAGCACAGATACGCAGTATTTT.

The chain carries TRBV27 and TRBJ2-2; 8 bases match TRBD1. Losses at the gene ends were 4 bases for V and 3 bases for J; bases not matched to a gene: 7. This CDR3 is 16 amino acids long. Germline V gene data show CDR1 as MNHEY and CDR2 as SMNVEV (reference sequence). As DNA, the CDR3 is TGTGCCAGCAGTTCGCGCAGGGGGCGATACACCGGGGAGCTGTTTTTT. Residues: CASSSRRGRYTGELFF.

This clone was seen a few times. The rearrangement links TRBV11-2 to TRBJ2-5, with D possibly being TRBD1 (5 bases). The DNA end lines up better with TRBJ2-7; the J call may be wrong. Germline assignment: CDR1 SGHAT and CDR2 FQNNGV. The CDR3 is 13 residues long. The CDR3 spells CASSRTNTGEQYF. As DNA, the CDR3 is TGTGCCAGCAGCCGAACTAACACAGGCGAGCAGTACTTC.

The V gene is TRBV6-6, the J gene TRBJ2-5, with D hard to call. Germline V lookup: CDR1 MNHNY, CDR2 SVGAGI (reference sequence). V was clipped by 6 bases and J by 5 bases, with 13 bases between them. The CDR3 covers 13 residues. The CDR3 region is CASRYSLGETQYF. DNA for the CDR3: TGTGCCAGCAGATACAGTCTAGGCGAGACCCAGTACTTC.

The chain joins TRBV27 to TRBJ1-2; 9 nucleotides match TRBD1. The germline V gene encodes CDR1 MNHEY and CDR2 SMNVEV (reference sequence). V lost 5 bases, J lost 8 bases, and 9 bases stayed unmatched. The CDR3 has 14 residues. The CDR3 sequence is CASSRMTGGRGYTF. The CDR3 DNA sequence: TGTGCCAGCAGTCGAATGACAGGGGGTAGAGGCTACACCTTC.

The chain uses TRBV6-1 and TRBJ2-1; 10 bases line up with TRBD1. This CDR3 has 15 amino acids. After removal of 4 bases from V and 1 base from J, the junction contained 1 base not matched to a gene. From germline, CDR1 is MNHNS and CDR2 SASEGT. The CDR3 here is CASSAGQGSYNEQFF. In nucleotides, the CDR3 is TGTGCCAGCAGTGCGGGACAGGGGTCCTACAATGAGCAGTTCTTC.

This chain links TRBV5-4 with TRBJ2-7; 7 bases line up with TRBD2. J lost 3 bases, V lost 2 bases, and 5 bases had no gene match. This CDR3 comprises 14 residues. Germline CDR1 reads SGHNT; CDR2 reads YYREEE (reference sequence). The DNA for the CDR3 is TGTGCCAGCAGCTTCTCTAGCGGAGACTACGAGCAGTACTTC. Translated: CASSFSSGDYEQYF. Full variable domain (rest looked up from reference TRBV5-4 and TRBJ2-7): ETGVTQSPTHLIKTRGQQVTLRCSSQSGHNTVSWYQQALGQGPQFIFQYYREEENGRGNFPPRFSGLQFPNYSSELNVNALELDDSALYLCASSFSSGDYEQYFGPGTRLTVT.

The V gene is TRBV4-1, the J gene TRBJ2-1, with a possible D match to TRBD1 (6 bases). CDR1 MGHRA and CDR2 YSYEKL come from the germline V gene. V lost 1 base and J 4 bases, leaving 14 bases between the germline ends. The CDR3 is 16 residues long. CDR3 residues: CASSQARGWPYNEQFF. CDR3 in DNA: TGCGCCAGCAGCCAAGCGAGGGGGTGGCCTTACAATGAGCAGTTCTTC.

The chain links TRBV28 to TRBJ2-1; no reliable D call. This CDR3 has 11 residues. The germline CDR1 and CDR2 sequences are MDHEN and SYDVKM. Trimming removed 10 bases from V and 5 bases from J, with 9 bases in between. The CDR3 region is CATVLNNEQFF. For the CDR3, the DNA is TGTGCCACCGTCCTAAACAATGAGCAGTTCTTC.

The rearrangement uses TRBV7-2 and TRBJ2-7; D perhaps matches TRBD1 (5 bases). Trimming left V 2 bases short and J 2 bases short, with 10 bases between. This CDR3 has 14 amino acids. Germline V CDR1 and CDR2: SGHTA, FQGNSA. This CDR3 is CASSLSPGPYEQYF. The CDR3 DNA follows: TGTGCCAGCAGCTTAAGTCCAGGGCCCTACGAGCAGTACTTC.